This T cell receptor beta chain was profiled in a study of technical replicates of blood from several donors. TCRdb's table, derived via immunoSEQ multiplex PCR, lists solely in-frame clones and lacks some. The sample contains roughly 60,000 clones, around nine tenths of which appear only once. Germline V lookup: CDR1 SGHVS, CDR2 FQNEAQ. The CDR3 loop spans 16 amino acids. With 1 base removed from V and 0 bases from J, the gap between germline ends came to 13 bases. This clonotype was obtained from a human donor in good health. Some clones in this sample may be carry-over from other donors' samples. The chain carries TRBV7-8 and TRBJ2-7, with D tentatively TRBD2 (6 bases). The sequenced sample was PBMCs. The CDR3 sequence is CASSLGVAVISYEQYF. The DNA for the CDR3 is TGTGCCAGCAGCTTAGGTGTAGCGGTTATCTCCTACGAGCAGTACTTC.